This T cell receptor (beta chain) was profiled in a study of control samples from healthy donors and cancer patients. The CDR3 spans 14 residues. The germline V gene has CDR1 MGHRA and CDR2 YSYEKL. V lost 4 bases and J lost 4; bases outside the gene matches: 5. This clone has just one count. Profiling relied on immunoSEQ multiplex PCR, and the TCRdb table lists in-frame clones only, not all of them. Of about 160,000 clones listed, roughly nine tenths are singletons. The clonotype originates from a woman under 40 in good health. Sequencing was carried out using blood. The gene calls are TRBV4-1 and TRBJ2-3; 7 nucleotides line up with TRBD2. The CDR3 here is CASSLAGDADTQYF. The CDR3 DNA sequence: TGCGCCAGCAGCCTTGCGGGAGACGCAGATACGCAGTATTTT.